Each of the 28 T cell receptor beta chains below was sequenced from the same sample in a study of kidney transplant recipient with SARS-CoV-2 infection. In TCRdb, the reads were re-called with MiXCR into one record per CDR3 protein. The sample has 200,000 to 300,000 distinct CDR3 sequences; less than 35% are singletons. The sample consisted of a blood sample, taken at baseline and on day 111 from a kidney transplant recipient. All receptors come from a male patient aged 25-45 years who had COVID-19 and was a kidney transplant recipient. Some T cells may be supplied by the graft donor.

Of note for this clonotype: Since no conserved phenylalanine or tryptophan closes the CDR3, a read error is the likely cause. Because the CDR3's place on the DNA is in doubt, the DNA is left out and the CDR3 is given as listed by TCRdb. The chain employs TRBV14 and TRBJ1-2; the table's D call of TRBD1 was not tested on the DNA. Germline V gives CDR1 SGHDN, CDR2 FVKESK. The CDR3 length is 15 residues, termini included. CDR3 sequence reads: CASSTRTGSNYGYAL.

Note on this clonotype: This clone may be a read error of a much larger clone one base away. The J gene is TRBJ1-2, the V gene TRBV19; D is ambiguous. This CDR3 comprises 13 residues. CDR1 is LNHDA and CDR2 is SQIVND in the germline V gene (reference sequence). CDR3 protein: CACRWVGNYGYTF. CDR3 in DNA: TGTGCCTGTAGGTGGGTAGGGAACTATGGCTACACCTTC.

This chain links TRBV6-5 with TRBJ2-1; D could derive from TRBD1 or TRBD2 (5 bases each). CDR3 length: 17 residues. The V gene lost 7 bases and the J gene lost 7 bases, with 26 bases spanning the gap. Germline V gene lookup returns CDR1 MNHEY and CDR2 SVGAGI. This chain's CDR3 is CASMRRELRARRNEQFF. CDR3 sequence (DNA): TGTGCCAGCATGCGCAGGGAACTAAGGGCTCGGAGGAATGAGCAGTTCTTC.

The sample holds many counts of this clonotype. This chain uses TRBV7-2 with TRBJ1-5; weak D call: TRBD1 (5 bases). The germline V and J ends were trimmed by 8 bases and 5 bases, with 13 bases remaining between them. CDR1 is SGHTA and CDR2 is FQGNSA in the germline V gene. CDR3 length: 13 residues. CDR3 sequence: CASSRGGYQPQHF. In DNA, the CDR3 is TGTGCCAGCTCCCGGGGGGGATATCAGCCCCAGCATTTT.

This clonotype occurred a few times. The gene calls are TRBV29-1 and TRBJ1-6; 9 bases fit TRBD1. V lost 6 bases and J lost 10; bases outside the gene matches: 7. This CDR3 region has 13 residues. CDR1 is SQVTM, CDR2 ANQGSEA, per germline. The CDR3 protein is CSVRTGEDSPLHF. Written as DNA, the CDR3 is TGCAGCGTACGGACAGGGGAGGACTCACCCCTCCACTTT.

This clonotype was recorded at least ten times. This chain joins TRBV24-1 and TRBJ2-2, with 7 bases that match TRBD1. The germline V gene encodes CDR1 KGHDR and CDR2 SFDVKD. CDR3 length: 17 amino acids. V lost 3 bases to trimming and J lost 4 bases; unmatched junction nucleotides: 10. CDR3 protein: CATSDHGGQAATGELFF. The CDR3 region has the DNA TGTGCCACCAGTGATCATGGTGGACAGGCGGCCACCGGGGAGCTGTTTTTT.

This clonotype was picked up many times. The V gene is TRBV4-1, the J gene TRBJ1-1; weak D call: TRBD1 (5 bases). CDR1 and CDR2 (germline): MGHRA, YSYEKL. Trimming shortened V by 1 base and J by 1 base, and 10 bases separated the two germline ends. CDR3 length: 15 residues. The CDR3 DNA reads TGCGCCAGCAGCCAAGTATCAACAGGGAACACTGAAGCTTTCTTT. This codes for CASSQVSTGNTEAFF.

This clonotype was detected many times. The rearrangement joins TRBV3-1 to TRBJ2-3, with D unclear. CDR1 is LGHDT and CDR2 is YNNKEL in the germline V gene (reference sequence). The CDR3 runs 15 residues. V lost 2 bases and J 0 bases, leaving 9 bases between the germline ends. The DNA for the CDR3 is TGTGCCAGCAGCCAACTCAGCAGTAGCACAGATACGCAGTATTTT. This encodes CASSQLSSSTDTQYF.

This clonotype appeared many times. V is TRBV27 and J is TRBJ2-1, with 8 nucleotides matching TRBD2. V dropped 5 bases and J dropped 14; count of bases not matched to a gene: 11. Per germline, CDR1 MNHEY and CDR2 SMNVEV (reference sequence). This CDR3 comprises 13 residues. The CDR3, as DNA: TGTGCCAGCAGTCCGACTGGAGCGGGAGTTGAGTTCTTC. Protein: CASSPTGAGVEFF.

There are a few counts of this clonotype. This sequence joins TRBV6-5 and TRBJ2-5; a weak D match, TRBD2 (5 bases). V dropped 0 bases and J dropped 5 bases, with 10 bases sitting between them. The CDR3 contains 14 residues. The germline gives CDR1 MNHEY, CDR2 SVGAGI. CDR3 sequence (DNA): TGTGCCAGCAGTTACTCAGCTCAGCGGGAGACCCAGTACTTC. Amino acid sequence: CASSYSAQRETQYF.

V is TRBV5-6 and J is TRBJ1-6, with 10 bases aligning to TRBD1. CDR3 length equals 16 residues. The trim removed 4 bases at V and 7 bases at J, leaving 8 bases unmatched. Looked up from germline, CDR1 is SGHDT and CDR2 is YYEEEE. The CDR3, as DNA: TGTGCCAGCAGCCCTGGGACAGGGGAGGGAAATTCACCCCTCCACTTT. Translation: CASSPGTGEGNSPLHF.

This clonotype has ten or more counts. V usage is TRBV6-5 and J usage is TRBJ2-5; 9 nucleotides match TRBD1. Germline V CDR1 and CDR2: MNHEY, SVGAGI. The CDR3 spans 13 residues. The V gene end was trimmed by 5 bases and the J gene end by 2 bases; junction bases not matched to a gene: 0. The CDR3 nucleotides are TGTGCCAGCAGTGGGACAGGGCAAGAGACCCAGTACTTC. It is translated as CASSGTGQETQYF.

The sample holds one count of this clonotype. A single base separates this from a much larger clone, so it may be a read error. This sequence joins TRBV6-2 or TRBV6-3 and TRBJ1-2; D possibly corresponds to TRBD1 (5 bases). This CDR3 has 18 amino acids. V lost 2 bases and J 7 bases, leaving 26 bases between the germline ends. Germline V CDR1 and CDR2: MNHEY, SVGEGT. CDR3 coding DNA: TGTGCCAGCAGTTACGATAGGGAACAGTGGGGGACGAGCTGTGGCTACACCTTC. It codes for CASSYDREQWGTSCGYTF.

In its sample, this clonotype was seen many times. DNA for the CDR3: TGTGCCAGCAGCTCCCAAGAGGGTTCCTACGAGCAGTACTTC. Translated: CASSSQEGSYEQYF. The chain joins TRBV7-2 to TRBJ2-7; possible D gene TRBD2, 5 bases. This CDR3 is 14 amino acids long. CDR1 is SGHTA and CDR2 is FQGNSA in the germline V gene. V was pared by 4 bases and J by 1 base, with 11 bases between.

This clonotype has at least ten counts. The rearrangement links TRBV15 to TRBJ1-2; no firm D call. The V end was cut by 5 bases, the J end by 4 bases, with 23 bases between. The CDR3 consists of 17 residues. CDR1 and CDR2 from the germline V gene are LNHNV and YYDKDF (reference sequence). The CDR3 loop reads CATSRFLRCGKTYGYTF. Here the CDR3 DNA reads TGTGCCACCAGCCGGTTTTTAAGGTGTGGAAAGACCTATGGCTACACCTTC.

This clonotype was recorded many times. The V and J genes are TRBV6-1 and TRBJ1-2; D not resolved. The CDR3 is 17 residues long. Germline loops: CDR1 MNHNS, CDR2 SASEGT. V gave up 4 bases and J gave up 4 bases, with 22 bases separating them. The CDR3 coding sequence is TGTGCCAGCAGTGGCAGAGGCTCTATGCGAAAGACCTATGGCTACACCTTC. Translating it yields CASSGRGSMRKTYGYTF.

This clonotype was recorded at least ten times. The J gene is TRBJ2-7, the V gene TRBV5-4, with 8 bases fitting TRBD1. Germline assignment: CDR1 SGHNT and CDR2 YYREEE (reference sequence). With V trimmed by 3 bases and J by 0 bases, 5 bases remained unmatched. The CDR3 spans 15 residues. CDR3 sequence reads: CASSWDRQHSYEQYF. In DNA form, the CDR3 reads TGTGCCAGCAGCTGGGACAGGCAACACTCCTACGAGCAGTACTTC. The complete variable domain, with remaining parts taken from reference TRBV5-4 and TRBJ2-7, reads ETGVTQSPTHLIKTRGQQVTLRCSSQSGHNTVSWYQQALGQGPQFIFQYYREEENGRGNFPPRFSGLQFPNYSSELNVNALELDDSALYLCASSWDRQHSYEQYFGPGTRLTVT.

With regard to this clonotype: A much more abundant neighbour one base away suggests this may be a read error. The chain is built from TRBV3-1 and TRBJ2-7, with no clear D. The CDR3 runs to 15 residues. Germline CDR1 LGHDT, CDR2 YNNKEL (reference sequence). CDR3 sequence reads: CASSQRIPGSYEQHF. Here the CDR3 DNA reads TGTGCCAGCAGTCAGCGAATACCGGGCTCCTACGAGCAGCACTTC.

This clonotype has at least ten counts. The chain links TRBV6-5 to TRBJ2-1; 8 nucleotides agree with TRBD2. Trimming cost V 10 bases and J 4 bases; bases outside gene matches: 9. CDR3 length equals 14 residues. Germline CDR1 reads MNHEY; CDR2 reads SVGAGI. CDR3 loop: CATKTSVGYNEQFF. CDR3 nucleotides: TGTGCCACGAAGACTAGCGTAGGATACAATGAGCAGTTCTTC.

A word on this clonotype: Because the CDR3 is missing its conserved closing phenylalanine or tryptophan, this is likely a read error. The DNA is omitted, as the CDR3 cannot be located on it reliably, and the CDR3 follows TCRdb's listing. The chain combines TRBV13 with TRBJ2-1; the table's D call TRBD1 went unverified against the DNA. The CDR3 sequence runs 12 residues, both termini included. The germline CDR1 and CDR2 sequences are PRHDT and FYEKMQ (reference sequence). The CDR3 protein is CASSSRDSSRFI.

The gene calls are TRBV20-1 and TRBJ1-2; no definite D call. There are 16 residues in the CDR3. V was shortened by 4 bases and J by 4 bases, with 22 bases between the two germline ends. Germline assignment: CDR1 DFQATT and CDR2 SNEGSKA (reference sequence). The CDR3 loop reads CSAMFGLFRKTYGYTF. CDR3 DNA: TGCAGTGCTATGTTCGGGCTGTTTCGAAAGACCTATGGCTACACCTTC.

This clonotype was detected many times. The chain uses TRBV5-4 and TRBJ1-6, with a weak D call TRBD1 (6 bases). In germline, CDR1 is SGHNT, CDR2 YYREEE (reference sequence). The CDR3 contains 17 residues. V lost 4 bases, J lost 7 bases, and 21 bases lay in between. CDR3 nucleotide sequence: TGTGCCAGCAGCATCGAGGGGGTCCTCCTAGGCAATTCACCCCTCCACTTT. Amino acid sequence: CASSIEGVLLGNSPLHF.

To note about this clonotype: A much larger clonotype is one base distant, so this may be a read error. V gene TRBV6-1 combines with J gene TRBJ1-2; possible D gene TRBD1, 5 bases. CDR3 length: 17 residues. CDR1 and CDR2 (germline): MNHNS, SASEGT. V shed 5 bases and J shed 4 bases, with 23 bases lying between them. CDR3 protein: CASSRRGGGRKTYGYTF. The CDR3, as DNA: TGTGCCAGCAGTAGGAGGGGAGGTGGGAGAAAGACCTATGGCTACACCTTC.

The genes are TRBV10-2 and TRBJ2-1, with D possibly TRBD2 on 6 matching bases. This CDR3 comprises 17 residues. The V gene lost 0 bases and the J gene lost 6 bases, with 18 bases spanning the gap. CDR1 is WSHSY and CDR2 is SAAADI in the germline V gene. CDR3 in amino acids: CASSESKVGGDCNEQFF. CDR3 nucleotides: TGCGCCAGCAGTGAGTCCAAGGTGGGAGGTGACTGCAATGAGCAGTTCTTC.

A remark on this clonotype: A much larger clone is a single base away; this may be a read error. The rearrangement joins TRBV16 to TRBJ1-2; D remains unclear. The CDR3 spans 17 residues. CDR1 is KGHSY and CDR2 is FQNENV in the germline V gene. The CDR3 protein is CASSRIPVVRKTYGYSF. The CDR3 DNA follows: TGTGCCAGCAGCCGTATCCCGGTCGTTAGAAAGACCTATGGCTACAGCTTC.

This clonotype was found many times. The chain uses TRBV2 and TRBJ2-5; D unclear. From germline, CDR1 is SNHLY and CDR2 FYNNEI. The germline V and J ends were trimmed by 3 bases and 5 bases, with 7 bases remaining between them. This CDR3 has 12 amino acids. DNA of the CDR3: TGTGCCAGCAGTGACAGGATGGAGACCCAGTACTTC. Its translation is CASSDRMETQYF. Full variable domain (outside the CDR3, taken from reference TRBV2 and TRBJ2-5): EPEVTQTPSHQVTQMGQEVILRCVPISNHLYFYWYRQILGQKVEFLVSFYNNEISEKSEIFDDQFSVERPDGSNFTLKIRSTKLEDSAMYFCASSDRMETQYFGPGTRLLVL.

This clonotype was counted at least ten times. The chain is built from TRBV25-1 and TRBJ2-1, with 7 positions matching TRBD1. CDR1 is MGHDK and CDR2 is SYGVNS in the germline V gene. The CDR3 totals 15 residues. J was trimmed by 3 bases and V by 1 base; bases with no gene match: 3. In DNA form, the CDR3 reads TGTGCCAGCAGTGAATTAGGGACAGACTACAATGAGCAGTTCTTC. Translation gives CASSELGTDYNEQFF.

Comment on this clonotype: A clone one base away is much larger, so this may be a read error. CDR3: CASGFTSGADTQYF. As DNA, the CDR3 is TGTGCCAGCGGCTTTACTAGCGGGGCAGATACGCAGTATTTT. The chain combines TRBV3-1 with TRBJ2-3; 10 bases line up with TRBD2. The CDR3 is 14 residues long. Germline V gene lookup returns CDR1 LGHDT and CDR2 YNNKEL (reference sequence). The V segment lost 8 bases and the J segment 4 bases; nucleotides outside the gene matches: 6.